Below, 8 T cell receptor beta chains from the same sample are listed, as sequenced in a study of CD8 T cells in Susac syndrome. Reverse transcription of roughly 0.5 to 1 ug RNA used random hexamers. TCRdb passed the immunoSEQ multiplex PCR reads through MiXCR, listing each CDR3 protein once. Of a few hundred thousand distinct CDR3 sequences listed, about nine tenths were seen once; the top ten hold around 0.18%. What was sequenced was CD8+ T cells from PBMCs. The source is a human donor with multiple sclerosis.

The chain couples TRBV7-3 to TRBJ2-3; 8 nucleotides match TRBD2. This CDR3 region has 14 residues. Germline V gene lookup returns CDR1 SGHTA and CDR2 FQGTGA. V lost 3 bases to trimming and J lost 1 base; unmatched junction nucleotides: 0. CDR3 residues: CASSLTSGTDTQYF. As DNA, the CDR3 is TGTGCCAGCAGCTTGACTAGCGGCACAGATACGCAGTATTTT.

The rearrangement links TRBV6-2 or TRBV6-3 to TRBJ2-1; a weak D match, TRBD1 (5 bases). Trimming cost V 6 bases and J 1 base, with 13 bases left between them. There are 15 residues in the CDR3. Germline-derived CDR1 and CDR2 are MNHEY and SVGEGT. The CDR3 region has the DNA TGTGCCAGCAGCGGCGGAGACAGTTCCTACAATGAGCAGTTCTTC. Translated: CASSGGDSSYNEQFF.

The chain uses TRBV5-8 and TRBJ2-1; 10 nucleotides agree with TRBD2. Germline V gives CDR1 SGHTS, CDR2 YDEGEE. The CDR3 runs to 15 residues. With V trimmed by 7 bases and J by 6 bases, 10 bases remained unmatched. In nucleotides, the CDR3 is TGTGCCAGCCTCCTCCTAGCGGGAGCCTTCAATGAGCAGTTCTTC. Amino acids: CASLLLAGAFNEQFF.

The chain is built from TRBV5-4 and TRBJ2-7; 10 nucleotides line up with TRBD1. CDR3 size: 16 residues. V dropped 6 bases and J dropped 0; count of bases not matched to a gene: 9. Germline V gene lookup returns CDR1 SGHNT and CDR2 YYREEE (reference sequence). Written as DNA, the CDR3 is TGTGCCAGCACGGGCACCGGGACAGGGGACTCCTACGAGCAGTACTTC. Encoded protein: CASTGTGTGDSYEQYF.

The CDR3 nucleotides read TGCAGTGCTGAAAATAAAGGGGGCAAAGATGAGCAGTTCTTC. It specifies CSAENKGGKDEQFF. This chain connects TRBV20-1 to TRBJ2-1, with TRBD1 identical over 7 bases. The CDR3 extends over 14 amino acids. Germline values: CDR1 DFQATT, CDR2 SNEGSKA (reference sequence). Germline trimming cut 5 bases from V and 8 bases from J; bases unmatched to any gene: 12.

Only one count was recorded for this clonotype. For the CDR3, the DNA is TGTGCCTGGAGTGATCTGTCCGGGGAGCTGTTTTTT. Its protein product is CAWSDLSGELFF. The chain uses TRBV30 and TRBJ2-2; D is ambiguous. V was cut by 1 base and J by 6 bases, with 6 bases left in between. CDR1 GTSNPN and CDR2 SVGIG come from the germline V gene (reference sequence). The CDR3 is 12 residues long. Full variable domain (rest looked up from reference TRBV30 and TRBJ2-2): SQTIHQWPATLVQPVGSPLSLECTVEGTSNPNLYWYRQAAGRGLQLLFYSVGIGQISSEVPQNLSASRPQDRQFILSSKKLLLSDSGFYLCAWSDLSGELFFGEGSRLTVL.

The J gene is TRBJ2-3, the V gene TRBV28; the match to TRBD2 covers 10 bases. Germline CDR1 is MDHEN and CDR2 is SYDVKM. V was pared by 7 bases and J by 4 bases, with 11 bases of the junction left unmatched. The CDR3 totals 16 residues. The CDR3 region is CASNPIGLAASDTQYF. Here the CDR3 DNA reads TGTGCCAGCAATCCTATCGGACTAGCGGCTTCAGATACGCAGTATTTT. The whole variable domain, remainder taken from reference TRBV28 and TRBJ2-3, is DVKVTQSSRYLVKRTGEKVFLECVQDMDHENMFWYRQDPGLGLRLIYFSYDVKMKEKGDIPEGYSVSREKKERFSLILESASTNQTSMYLCASNPIGLAASDTQYFGPGTRLTVL.

The sample holds one count of this clonotype. This sequence joins TRBV13 and TRBJ2-6; D may be TRBD1 or TRBD2 (5 bases each). The germline V and J ends were trimmed by 0 bases and 0 bases, with 18 bases remaining between them. Germline V CDR1 and CDR2: PRHDT, FYEKMQ (reference sequence). The CDR3 has 20 residues. CDR3 nucleotide sequence: TGTGCCAGCAGCTTAGGACAGGAGGTGATGGGTTTCTCTGGGGCCAACGTCCTGACTTTC. Its translation is CASSLGQEVMGFSGANVLTF.